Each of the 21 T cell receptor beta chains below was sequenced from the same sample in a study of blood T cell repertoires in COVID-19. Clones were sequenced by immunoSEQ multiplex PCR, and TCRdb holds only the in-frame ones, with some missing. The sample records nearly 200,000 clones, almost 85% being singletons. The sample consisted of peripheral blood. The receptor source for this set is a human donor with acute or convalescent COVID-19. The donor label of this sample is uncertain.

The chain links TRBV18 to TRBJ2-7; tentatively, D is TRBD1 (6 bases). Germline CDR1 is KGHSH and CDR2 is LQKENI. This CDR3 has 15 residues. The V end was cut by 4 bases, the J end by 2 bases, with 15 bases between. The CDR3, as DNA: TGTGCCAGCTCACTCCTACCTACAGGGCCCTACGAGCAGTACTTC. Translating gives CASSLLPTGPYEQYF.

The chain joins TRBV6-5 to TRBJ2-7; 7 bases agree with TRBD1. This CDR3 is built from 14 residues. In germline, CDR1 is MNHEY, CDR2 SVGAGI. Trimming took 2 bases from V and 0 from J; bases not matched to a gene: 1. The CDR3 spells CASSYAGGSYEQYF. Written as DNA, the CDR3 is TGTGCCAGCAGTTACGCAGGGGGCTCCTACGAGCAGTACTTC.

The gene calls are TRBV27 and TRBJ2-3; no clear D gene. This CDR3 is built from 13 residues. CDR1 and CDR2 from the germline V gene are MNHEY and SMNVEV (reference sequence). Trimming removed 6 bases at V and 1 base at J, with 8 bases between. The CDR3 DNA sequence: TGTGCCAGCAGCCCTCCCGGCACAGATACGCAGTATTTT. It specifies CASSPPGTDTQYF.

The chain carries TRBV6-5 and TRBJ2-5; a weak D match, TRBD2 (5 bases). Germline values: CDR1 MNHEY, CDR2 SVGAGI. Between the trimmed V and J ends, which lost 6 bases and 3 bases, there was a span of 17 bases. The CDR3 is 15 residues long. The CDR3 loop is CASSGDRVGEETQYF. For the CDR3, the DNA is TGTGCCAGCAGCGGGGATAGGGTCGGAGAAGAGACCCAGTACTTC.

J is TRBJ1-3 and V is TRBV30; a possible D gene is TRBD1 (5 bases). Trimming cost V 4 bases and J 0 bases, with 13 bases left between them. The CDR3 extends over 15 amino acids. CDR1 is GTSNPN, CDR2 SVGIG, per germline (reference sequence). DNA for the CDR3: TGTGCCTGGAAGGGGCAGAGCTACTCTGGAAACACCATATATTTT. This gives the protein CAWKGQSYSGNTIYF.

CDR3 amino acids: CASSEDSSETQYF. The DNA of the CDR3 is TGCGCCAGCAGCGAGGACAGCTCTGAGACCCAGTACTTC. The chain couples TRBV5-1 to TRBJ2-5; D is perhaps TRBD1 (6 bases). Germline V gene data show CDR1 as SGHRS and CDR2 as YFSETQ. Trimming cost V 4 bases and J 5 bases, with 12 bases left between them. CDR3 length equals 13 residues.

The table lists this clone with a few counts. CDR3 nucleotide sequence: TGTGCCAGCAGTCGAACCTCCGGGACAGTGAATGAAAAACTGTTTTTT. This codes for CASSRTSGTVNEKLFF. This chain connects TRBV7-2 to TRBJ1-4, with 7 bases that match TRBD1. The germline V gene encodes CDR1 SGHTA and CDR2 FQGNSA. The CDR3 sequence is 16 residues long. J gave up 5 bases and V 6 bases, and 12 bases lay outside the gene matches.

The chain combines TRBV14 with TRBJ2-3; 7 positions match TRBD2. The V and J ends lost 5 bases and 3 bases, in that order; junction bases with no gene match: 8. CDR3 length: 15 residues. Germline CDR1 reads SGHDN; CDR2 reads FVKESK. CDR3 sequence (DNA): TGTGCCAGCAGCATCCCTGCCGGGGGGACAGATACGCAGTATTTT. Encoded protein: CASSIPAGGTDTQYF.

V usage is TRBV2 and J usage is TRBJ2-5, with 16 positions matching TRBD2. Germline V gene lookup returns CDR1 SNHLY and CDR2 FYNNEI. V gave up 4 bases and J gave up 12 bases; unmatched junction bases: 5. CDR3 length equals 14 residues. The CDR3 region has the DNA TGTGCCAGCAGTGTGGGACTAGCGGGAGGGCCGGAGTACTTC. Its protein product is CASSVGLAGGPEYF.

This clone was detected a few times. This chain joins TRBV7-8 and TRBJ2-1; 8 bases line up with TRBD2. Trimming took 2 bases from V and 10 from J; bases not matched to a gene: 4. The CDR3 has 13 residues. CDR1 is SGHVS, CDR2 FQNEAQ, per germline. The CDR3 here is CASSLTAGGEQFF. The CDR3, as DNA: TGTGCCAGCAGCTTAACCGCGGGGGGAGAGCAGTTCTTC.

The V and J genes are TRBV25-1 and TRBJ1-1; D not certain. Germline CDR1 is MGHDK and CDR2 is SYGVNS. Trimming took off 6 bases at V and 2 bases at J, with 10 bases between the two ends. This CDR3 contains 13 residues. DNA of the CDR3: TGTGCCAGCAGAGAGTACAGCAACACTGAAGCTTTCTTT. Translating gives CASREYSNTEAFF.

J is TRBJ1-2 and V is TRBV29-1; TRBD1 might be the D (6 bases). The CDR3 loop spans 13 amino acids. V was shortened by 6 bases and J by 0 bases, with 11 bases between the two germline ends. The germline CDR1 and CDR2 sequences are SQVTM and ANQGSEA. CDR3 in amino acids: CSVRTAANYGYTF. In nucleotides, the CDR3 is TGCAGCGTGAGGACAGCAGCTAACTATGGCTACACCTTC.

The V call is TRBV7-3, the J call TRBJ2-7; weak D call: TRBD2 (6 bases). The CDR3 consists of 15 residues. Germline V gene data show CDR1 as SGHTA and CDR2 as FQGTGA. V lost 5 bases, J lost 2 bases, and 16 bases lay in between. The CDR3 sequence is CASSPRAGPPYEQYF. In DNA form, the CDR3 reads TGTGCCAGCAGCCCCCGAGCGGGTCCTCCCTACGAGCAGTACTTC.

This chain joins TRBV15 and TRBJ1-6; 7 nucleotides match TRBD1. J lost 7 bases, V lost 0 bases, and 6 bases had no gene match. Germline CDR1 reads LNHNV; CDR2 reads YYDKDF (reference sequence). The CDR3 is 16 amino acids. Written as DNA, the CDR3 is TGTGCCACCAGCAGAGATAGACAGGGCTTCAATTCACCCCTCCACTTT. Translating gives CATSRDRQGFNSPLHF.

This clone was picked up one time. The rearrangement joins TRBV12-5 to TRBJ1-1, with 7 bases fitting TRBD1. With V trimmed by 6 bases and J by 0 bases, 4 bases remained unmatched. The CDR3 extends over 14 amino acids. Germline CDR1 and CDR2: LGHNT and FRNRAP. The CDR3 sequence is CASGMGQLNTEAFF. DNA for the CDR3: TGTGCTAGTGGAATGGGACAGCTGAACACTGAAGCTTTCTTT.

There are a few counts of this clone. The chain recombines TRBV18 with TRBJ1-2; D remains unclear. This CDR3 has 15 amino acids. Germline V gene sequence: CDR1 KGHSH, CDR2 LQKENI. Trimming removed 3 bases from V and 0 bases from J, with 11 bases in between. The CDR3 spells CASSPSTPPNYGYTF. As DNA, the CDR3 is TGTGCCAGCTCACCCTCGACTCCCCCTAACTATGGCTACACCTTC.

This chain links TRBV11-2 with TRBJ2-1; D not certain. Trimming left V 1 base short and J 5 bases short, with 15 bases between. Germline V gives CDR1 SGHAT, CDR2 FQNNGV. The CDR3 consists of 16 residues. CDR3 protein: CASSLGIWSRNNEQFF. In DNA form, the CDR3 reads TGTGCCAGCAGCTTAGGGATCTGGAGCCGTAACAATGAGCAGTTCTTC.

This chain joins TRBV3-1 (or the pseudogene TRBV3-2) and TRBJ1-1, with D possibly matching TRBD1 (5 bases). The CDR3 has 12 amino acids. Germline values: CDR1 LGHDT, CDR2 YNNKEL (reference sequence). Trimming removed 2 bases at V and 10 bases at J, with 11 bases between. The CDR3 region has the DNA TGTGCCAGCAGCCAATCAGGGTTTTCAGCTTTCTTT. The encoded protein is CASSQSGFSAFF.

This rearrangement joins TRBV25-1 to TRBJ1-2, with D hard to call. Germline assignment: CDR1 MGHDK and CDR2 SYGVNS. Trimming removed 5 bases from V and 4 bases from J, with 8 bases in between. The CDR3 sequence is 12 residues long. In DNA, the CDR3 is TGTGCCAGCAGTATCGGAGGCTATGGCTACACCTTC. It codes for CASSIGGYGYTF.

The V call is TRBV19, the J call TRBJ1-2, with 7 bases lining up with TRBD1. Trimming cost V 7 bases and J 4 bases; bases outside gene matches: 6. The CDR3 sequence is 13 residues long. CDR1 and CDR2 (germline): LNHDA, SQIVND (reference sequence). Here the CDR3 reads CASKIRDSYGYTF. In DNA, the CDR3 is TGTGCCAGTAAGATCCGGGACAGCTATGGCTACACCTTC.

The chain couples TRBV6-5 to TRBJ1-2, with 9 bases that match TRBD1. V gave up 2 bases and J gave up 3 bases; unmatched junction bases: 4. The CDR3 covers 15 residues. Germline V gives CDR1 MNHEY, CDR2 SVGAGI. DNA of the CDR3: TGTGCCAGCAGTTACCGGGGGGACAGGGACTATGGCTACACCTTC. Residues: CASSYRGDRDYGYTF.